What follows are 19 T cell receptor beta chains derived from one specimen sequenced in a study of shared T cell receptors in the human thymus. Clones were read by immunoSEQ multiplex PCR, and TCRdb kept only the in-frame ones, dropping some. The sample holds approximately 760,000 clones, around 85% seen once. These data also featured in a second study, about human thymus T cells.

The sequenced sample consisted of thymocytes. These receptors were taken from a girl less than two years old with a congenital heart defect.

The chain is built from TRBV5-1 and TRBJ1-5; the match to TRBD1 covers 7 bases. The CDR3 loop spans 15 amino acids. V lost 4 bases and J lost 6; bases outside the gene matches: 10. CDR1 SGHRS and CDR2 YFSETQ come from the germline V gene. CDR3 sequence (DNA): TGCGCCAGCAGCCCCGACCCCGACAGGGTTCAGCCCCAGCATTTT. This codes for CASSPDPDRVQPQHF.

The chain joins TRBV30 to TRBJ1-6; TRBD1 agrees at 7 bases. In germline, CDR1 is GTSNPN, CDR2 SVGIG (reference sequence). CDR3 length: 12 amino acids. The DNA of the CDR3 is TGTGCTTGGGACAGCCCTAATTCACCCCTCCACTTT. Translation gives CAWDSPNSPLHF.

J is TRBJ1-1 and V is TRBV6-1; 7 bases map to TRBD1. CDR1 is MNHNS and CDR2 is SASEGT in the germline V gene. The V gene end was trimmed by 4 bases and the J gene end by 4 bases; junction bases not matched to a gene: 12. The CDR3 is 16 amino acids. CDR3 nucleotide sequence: TGTGCCAGCAGTGGGACGGAAACAGGGGTAGGCACTGAAGCTTTCTTT. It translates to CASSGTETGVGTEAFF.

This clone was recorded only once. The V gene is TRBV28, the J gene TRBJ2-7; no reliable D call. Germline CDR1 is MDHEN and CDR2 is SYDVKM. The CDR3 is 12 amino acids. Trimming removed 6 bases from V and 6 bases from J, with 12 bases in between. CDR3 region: CASRASPLEQYF. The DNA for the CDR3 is TGTGCCAGCAGGGCCTCTCCGCTCGAGCAGTACTTC. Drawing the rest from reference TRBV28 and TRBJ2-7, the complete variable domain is DVKVTQSSRYLVKRTGEKVFLECVQDMDHENMFWYRQDPGLGLRLIYFSYDVKMKEKGDIPEGYSVSREKKERFSLILESASTNQTSMYLCASRASPLEQYFGPGTRLTVT.

The CDR3 sequence: CAGSSGGENTGELFF. CDR3 nucleotides: TGTGCCGGATCTAGCGGGGGAGAGAACACCGGGGAGCTGTTTTTT. The V call is TRBV6-1, the J call TRBJ2-2; 10 bases match TRBD2. This CDR3 is built from 15 residues. V lost 11 bases and J lost 1; bases outside the gene matches: 7. The germline V gene encodes CDR1 MNHNS and CDR2 SASEGT.

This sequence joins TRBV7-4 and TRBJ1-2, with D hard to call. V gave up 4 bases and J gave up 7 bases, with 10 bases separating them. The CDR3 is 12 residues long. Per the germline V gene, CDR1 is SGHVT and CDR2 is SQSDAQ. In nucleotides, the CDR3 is TGTGCCAGCAGCTCACTCTTCGGTGGCTACACCTTC. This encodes CASSSLFGGYTF.

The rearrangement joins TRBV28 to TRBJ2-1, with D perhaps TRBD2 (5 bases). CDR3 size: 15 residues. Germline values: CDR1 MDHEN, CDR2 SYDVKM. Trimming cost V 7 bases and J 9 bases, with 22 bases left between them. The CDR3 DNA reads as TGTGCCAGCATGCTCATGAGCCCGGAGGAGAGTGAGCAGTTCTTC. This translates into CASMLMSPEESEQFF. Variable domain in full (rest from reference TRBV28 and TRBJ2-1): DVKVTQSSRYLVKRTGEKVFLECVQDMDHENMFWYRQDPGLGLRLIYFSYDVKMKEKGDIPEGYSVSREKKERFSLILESASTNQTSMYLCASMLMSPEESEQFFGPGTRLTVL.

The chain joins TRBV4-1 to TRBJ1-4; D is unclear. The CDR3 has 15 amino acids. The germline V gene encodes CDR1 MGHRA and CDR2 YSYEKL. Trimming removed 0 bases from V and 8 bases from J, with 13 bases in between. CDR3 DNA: TGCGCCAGCAGCCAAGATTTCGGGGATTGCGAAAAACTGTTTTTT. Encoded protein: CASSQDFGDCEKLFF.

In DNA, the CDR3 is TGTGCCAGCAGTGATTTTTTGGGGGGACTATGGGATGGCTACACCTTC. Translating it yields CASSDFLGGLWDGYTF. The chain carries TRBV6-1 and TRBJ1-2, with D perhaps matching TRBD1 (5 bases). Per the germline V gene, CDR1 is MNHNS and CDR2 is SASEGT. The CDR3 is made up of 16 amino acids. Trimming left V 3 bases short and J 6 bases short, with 20 bases between.

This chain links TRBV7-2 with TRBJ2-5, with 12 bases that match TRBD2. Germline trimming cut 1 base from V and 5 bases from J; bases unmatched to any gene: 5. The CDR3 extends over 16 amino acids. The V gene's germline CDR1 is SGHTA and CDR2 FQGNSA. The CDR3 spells CASSLVSGTSGETQYF. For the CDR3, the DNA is TGTGCCAGCAGCTTAGTAAGCGGGACTAGCGGGGAGACCCAGTACTTC.

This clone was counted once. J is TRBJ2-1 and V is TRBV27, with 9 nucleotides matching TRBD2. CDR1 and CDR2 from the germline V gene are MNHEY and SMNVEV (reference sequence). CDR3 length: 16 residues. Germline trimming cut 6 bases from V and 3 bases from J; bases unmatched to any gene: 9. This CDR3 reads CASRSGGPDVYNEQFF. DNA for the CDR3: TGTGCCAGCAGAAGCGGGGGGCCGGACGTCTACAATGAGCAGTTCTTC.

The CDR3 reads CASSEFRQGFGQPQHF. The CDR3 DNA reads as TGTGCCAGCAGTGAATTCAGGCAGGGATTTGGTCAGCCCCAGCATTTT. V gene TRBV2 combines with J gene TRBJ1-5; a weak D match, TRBD1 (5 bases). The ends were cut back, 2 bases at V and 6 bases at J, with 17 bases in the middle. This CDR3 has 16 residues. Germline lookup yields CDR1 SNHLY and CDR2 FYNNEI.

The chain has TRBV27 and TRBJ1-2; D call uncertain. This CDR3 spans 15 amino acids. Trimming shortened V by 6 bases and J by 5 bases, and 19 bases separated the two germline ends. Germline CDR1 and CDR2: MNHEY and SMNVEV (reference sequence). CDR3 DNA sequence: TGTGCCAGCAGCCGAAATTTTCAGGCTGTGTATGGCTACACCTTC. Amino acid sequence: CASSRNFQAVYGYTF.

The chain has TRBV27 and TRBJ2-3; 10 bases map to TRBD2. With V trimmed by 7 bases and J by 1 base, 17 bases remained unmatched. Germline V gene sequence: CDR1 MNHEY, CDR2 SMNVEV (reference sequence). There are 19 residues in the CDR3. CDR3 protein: CASTQGPSSGGSRTDTQYF. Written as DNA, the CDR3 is TGTGCCAGCACCCAGGGCCCCTCTAGCGGGGGTTCCCGCACAGATACGCAGTATTTT.

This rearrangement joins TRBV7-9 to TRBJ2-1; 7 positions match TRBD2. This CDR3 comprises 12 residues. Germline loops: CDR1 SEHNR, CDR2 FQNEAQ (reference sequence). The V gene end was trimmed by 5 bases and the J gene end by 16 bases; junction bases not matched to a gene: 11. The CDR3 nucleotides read TGTGCCAGCAGCCCCCGGGAGGTTTGGGCTTTCTTC. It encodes CASSPREVWAFF.

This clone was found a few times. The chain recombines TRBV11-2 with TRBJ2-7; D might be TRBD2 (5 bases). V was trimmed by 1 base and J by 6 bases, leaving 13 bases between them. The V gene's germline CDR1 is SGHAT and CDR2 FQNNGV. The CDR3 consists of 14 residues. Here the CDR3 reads CASSLVPRAGEQYF. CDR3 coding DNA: TGTGCCAGCAGCTTAGTCCCGAGGGCGGGCGAGCAGTACTTC.

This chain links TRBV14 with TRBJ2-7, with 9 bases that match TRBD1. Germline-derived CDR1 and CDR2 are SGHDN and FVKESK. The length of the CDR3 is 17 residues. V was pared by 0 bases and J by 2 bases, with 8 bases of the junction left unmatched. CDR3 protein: CASSQDPPGQGTYEQYF. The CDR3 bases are TGTGCCAGCAGCCAAGATCCCCCGGGACAGGGTACCTACGAGCAGTACTTC.

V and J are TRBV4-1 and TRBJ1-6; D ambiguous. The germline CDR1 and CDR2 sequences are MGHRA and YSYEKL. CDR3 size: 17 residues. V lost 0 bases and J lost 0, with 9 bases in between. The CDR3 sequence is CASSQDRRDSYNSPLHF. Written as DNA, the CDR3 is TGCGCCAGCAGCCAAGACCGGAGGGACTCCTATAATTCACCCCTCCACTTT.

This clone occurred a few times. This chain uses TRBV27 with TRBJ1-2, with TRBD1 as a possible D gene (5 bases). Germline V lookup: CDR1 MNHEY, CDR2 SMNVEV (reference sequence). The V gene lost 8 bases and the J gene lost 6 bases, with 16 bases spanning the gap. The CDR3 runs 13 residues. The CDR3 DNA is TGTGCCAGCCGCCGGGGGAGGCGTGATGGCTACACCTTC. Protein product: CASRRGRRDGYTF.